The 18 T cell receptor beta chains given below trace back to one sample, sequenced in a study of T cell responses to AZD1222 COVID-19 vaccine. Profiling relied on immunoSEQ multiplex PCR, and the TCRdb table lists in-frame clones only, not all of them. The repertoire holds 100,000 to 150,000 clones, with 70% to 90% as singletons. The sequences come from peripheral blood, collected on day 0 of AZD1222 vaccination. Receptors originate from an adult in good health.

V and J are TRBV7-9 and TRBJ1-6, with D perhaps TRBD1 (6 bases). V was clipped by 2 bases and J by 5 bases, with 10 bases between them. From germline, CDR1 is SEHNR and CDR2 FQNEAQ (reference sequence). The CDR3 extends over 15 amino acids. The CDR3 DNA reads as TGTGCCAGCAGCTTAAGGGGGAATGATAATTCACCCCTCCACTTT. It yields the protein CASSLRGNDNSPLHF.

CDR3 in DNA: TGTGCCAGCAGCCCTACAGGGAAGGGAGGCTACACCTTC. It yields the protein CASSPTGKGGYTF. The rearrangement joins TRBV28 to TRBJ1-2; tentative D call: TRBD1 (6 bases). Trimming shortened V by 6 bases and J by 8 bases, and 16 bases separated the two germline ends. Germline CDR1 and CDR2: MDHEN and SYDVKM. The CDR3 is 13 residues long.

The V gene is TRBV3-1 (or the pseudogene TRBV3-2), the J gene TRBJ2-2; D unclear. With 5 bases removed from V and 8 bases from J, the gap between germline ends came to 9 bases. The CDR3 covers 12 residues. Germline-derived CDR1 and CDR2 are LGHDT and YNNKEL (reference sequence). In DNA form, the CDR3 reads TGTGCCAGCAGCTCGTTTGATGGGGAGCTGTTTTTT. It specifies CASSSFDGELFF.

V is TRBV19 and J is TRBJ1-5; 9 bases map to TRBD1. With 8 bases clipped from V and 3 bases from J, the junction kept 8 bases outside the gene matches. The germline V gene encodes CDR1 LNHDA and CDR2 SQIVND (reference sequence). This CDR3 contains 15 residues. CDR3 sequence: CASGTGTAHNQPQHF. CDR3 DNA sequence: TGTGCCAGTGGGACAGGGACTGCCCACAATCAGCCCCAGCATTTT.

This clone has just one count. The chain employs TRBV10-2 and TRBJ2-3, with TRBD2 matching over 8 bases. With V trimmed by 8 bases and J by 1 base, 5 bases remained unmatched. The germline CDR1 and CDR2 sequences are WSHSY and SAAADI. This CDR3 contains 14 residues. The CDR3 bases are TGCGCCAGCGGAAAGCGGGAGCGCACAGATACGCAGTATTTT. Protein sequence: CASGKRERTDTQYF.

This rearrangement joins TRBV5-5 to TRBJ2-7, with 9 bases that match TRBD2. Germline V gives CDR1 SGHKS, CDR2 YYEKEE (reference sequence). The V segment lost 6 bases and the J segment 3 bases; nucleotides outside the gene matches: 10. This CDR3 comprises 15 residues. CDR3 in amino acids: CASTPAGGGIYEQYF. The CDR3 DNA reads TGTGCCAGCACCCCCGCGGGAGGGGGAATCTACGAGCAGTACTTC.

The chain uses TRBV4-2 and TRBJ1-3; no firm D call. There are 15 residues in the CDR3. V lost 0 bases, J lost 0 bases, and 6 bases lay in between. From germline, CDR1 is LGHNA and CDR2 YNFKEQ. The CDR3: CASSQDRSSGNTIYF. The CDR3 region has the DNA TGTGCCAGCAGCCAAGACAGAAGCTCTGGAAACACCATATATTTT.

The gene calls are TRBV19 and TRBJ2-1, with TRBD1 identical over 7 bases. The CDR3 runs to 14 residues. V shed 3 bases, J shed 4 bases, and the junction held 3 bases outside the gene matches. Germline loops: CDR1 LNHDA, CDR2 SQIVND (reference sequence). As DNA, the CDR3 is TGTGCCAGTAGTATGCCAGGGGGATACAATGAGCAGTTCTTC. Amino acid sequence: CASSMPGGYNEQFF.

This clone was picked up one time. This chain's CDR3 is CASSSSSGRAEGYTF. As DNA, the CDR3 is TGTGCCAGCAGCTCCTCCTCGGGCAGGGCAGAAGGCTACACCTTC. This sequence joins TRBV7-9 and TRBJ1-2, with D perhaps matching TRBD1 (5 bases). Germline V gives CDR1 SEHNR, CDR2 FQNEAQ (reference sequence). This CDR3 is 15 amino acids long. Trimming took 4 bases from V and 8 from J, leaving 20 bases between them.

This clone was recorded only once. The V call is TRBV28, the J call TRBJ2-2; D is unclear. The CDR3 contains 15 residues. From germline, CDR1 is MDHEN and CDR2 SYDVKM. Trimming removed 3 bases from V and 5 bases from J, with 13 bases in between. Here the CDR3 reads CASSLPTSGTGELFF. CDR3 DNA: TGTGCCAGCAGTTTGCCCACCTCTGGGACCGGGGAGCTGTTTTTT. Full variable domain (rest looked up from reference TRBV28 and TRBJ2-2): DVKVTQSSRYLVKRTGEKVFLECVQDMDHENMFWYRQDPGLGLRLIYFSYDVKMKEKGDIPEGYSVSREKKERFSLILESASTNQTSMYLCASSLPTSGTGELFFGEGSRLTVL.

The CDR3 region is CASGQREKLFF. For the CDR3, the DNA is TGTGCCTCGGGACAGAGGGAAAAACTGTTTTTT. This chain connects TRBV30 to TRBJ1-4; TRBD1 matches 7 bases. The ends lost 7 bases at V and 8 bases at J; junction bases unmatched: 4. The CDR3 runs 11 residues. Germline loops: CDR1 GTSNPN, CDR2 SVGIG (reference sequence).

The chain carries TRBV6-5 and TRBJ1-1; D might be TRBD1 (5 bases). This CDR3 contains 14 residues. Per the germline V gene, CDR1 is MNHEY and CDR2 is SVGAGI. Trimming removed 6 bases from V and 2 bases from J, with 13 bases in between. CDR3 protein: CASSRWGSNTEAFF. DNA of the CDR3: TGTGCCAGCAGCCGGTGGGGCAGTAACACTGAAGCTTTCTTT.

The chain links TRBV30 to TRBJ1-1, with D unresolved. The CDR3 runs 10 residues. The germline V gene encodes CDR1 GTSNPN and CDR2 SVGIG (reference sequence). The germline V and J ends were trimmed by 8 bases and 1 base, with 5 bases remaining between them. The DNA of the CDR3 is TGTGCCCTAGGGAACACTGAAGCTTTCTTT. Encoded protein: CALGNTEAFF.

The chain uses TRBV6-1 and TRBJ2-7, with TRBD1 identical over 8 bases. Germline lookup yields CDR1 MNHNS and CDR2 SASEGT. Trimming at V came to 4 bases and at J to 4 bases, leaving 6 bases not matched to a gene. The CDR3 covers 14 residues. This CDR3 reads CASSGAGGWYEQYF. Written as DNA, the CDR3 is TGTGCCAGCAGTGGAGCAGGGGGCTGGTACGAGCAGTACTTC.

The chain joins TRBV18 to TRBJ1-2; D is unclear. CDR3 length: 13 residues. V lost 2 bases, J lost 6 bases, and 10 bases lay in between. Germline V gene data show CDR1 as KGHSH and CDR2 as LQKENI. The CDR3 protein is CASSPAVEDGYTF. CDR3 DNA sequence: TGTGCCAGCTCACCAGCAGTTGAGGATGGCTACACCTTC.

The rearrangement uses TRBV2 and TRBJ1-1, with D unclear. The V and J ends lost 2 bases and 4 bases respectively, with 2 bases between them. Per the germline V gene, CDR1 is SNHLY and CDR2 is FYNNEI. The CDR3 loop spans 11 amino acids. The CDR3 sequence: CASSELTEAFF. The DNA for the CDR3 is TGTGCCAGCAGTGAACTCACTGAAGCTTTCTTT. Using reference TRBV2 and TRBJ1-1 for the parts outside the CDR3, the full variable domain is EPEVTQTPSHQVTQMGQEVILRCVPISNHLYFYWYRQILGQKVEFLVSFYNNEISEKSEIFDDQFSVERPDGSNFTLKIRSTKLEDSAMYFCASSELTEAFFGQGTRLTVV.

V and J are TRBV7-3 and TRBJ1-6, with TRBD1 matching 9 bases. The CDR3 is 15 residues long. CDR1 and CDR2 (germline): SGHTA, FQGTGA. The V gene end was trimmed by 3 bases and the J gene end by 7 bases; junction bases not matched to a gene: 4. This CDR3 is CASSLGGQGNSPLHF. The CDR3 DNA is TGTGCCAGCAGCTTGGGGGGACAGGGAAATTCACCCCTCCACTTT.

This clone was seen a single time. The chain recombines TRBV24-1 with TRBJ2-1; 7 bases match TRBD2. The germline CDR1 and CDR2 sequences are KGHDR and SFDVKD. The V and J ends lost 6 bases and 10 bases, in that order; junction bases with no gene match: 8. The CDR3 covers 13 residues. The CDR3 region has the DNA TGTGCCACCAGTTACCCGGGAGGTGGCGAGCAGTTCTTC. Translation gives CATSYPGGGEQFF.